The 11 T cell receptor beta chains given below trace back to one sample, sequenced in a study of long-term antiretroviral therapy in people with HIV. immunoSEQ v3.0 was run at survey level. The method was immunoSEQ multiplex PCR; TCRdb's version includes in-frame clones alone and lacks a portion of them. This table has almost 30,000 clones, about 87% appearing once. Specimen: unsorted PBMCs, collected 3.2 years before starting antiretroviral therapy. The receptors derive from a man aged 50 to 60 with HIV.

The chain combines TRBV5-4 with TRBJ2-6; no clear D gene. Deletions cut 4 bases from V and 4 bases from J, with 15 bases between. The germline gives CDR1 SGHNT, CDR2 YYREEE (reference sequence). CDR3 length equals 16 residues. The CDR3 sequence: CASSVKDPSGANVLTF. The CDR3 DNA is TGTGCCAGCAGCGTAAAAGACCCTTCGGGGGCCAACGTCCTGACTTTC.

The chain uses TRBV2 and TRBJ2-1; TRBD2 aligns across 14 bases. The J segment lost 8 bases and the V segment lost 8 bases, leaving 8 bases of the junction unmatched. Germline-derived CDR1 and CDR2 are SNHLY and FYNNEI. The CDR3 has 15 amino acids. The CDR3 coding sequence is TGTGCCAGCGGACCGGGACTAGCGGGAGTTTATGAGCAGTTCTTC. It codes for CASGPGLAGVYEQFF.

This chain connects TRBV21-1 to TRBJ2-7; the D segment call TRBD2 is taken from the table without a DNA check. TRBV21-1 is described as a pseudogene. CDR3 size: 12 residues. In DNA, the CDR3 is TGTGCCAGCATTGCAAGGACTGGCAGGCAGTACTTC. This codes for CASIARTGRQYF.

Here the CDR3 reads CASRRQIVDIQYF. The DNA of the CDR3 is TGTGCCAGTCGTCGACAAATCGTCGACATTCAGTACTTC. The chain combines TRBV19 with TRBJ2-4, with D unresolved. The V gene's germline CDR1 is LNHDA and CDR2 SQIVND (reference sequence). V was cut by 8 bases and J by 8 bases, with 16 bases left in between. The CDR3 runs 13 residues.

The chain joins TRBV5-6 to TRBJ1-2; the match to TRBD1 covers 7 bases. The germline gives CDR1 SGHDT, CDR2 YYEEEE. The CDR3 consists of 12 residues. Trimming removed 3 bases from V and 9 bases from J; junction bases left unmatched: 5. Written as DNA, the CDR3 is TGTGCCAGCAGCTGGACAGGAGCGAGCTACACCTTC. Amino acid sequence: CASSWTGASYTF.

This chain connects TRBV5-6 to TRBJ1-2; D is possibly TRBD1 (6 bases). V was pared by 0 bases and J by 7 bases, with 10 bases between. The germline CDR1 and CDR2 sequences are SGHDT and YYEEEE. The CDR3 loop spans 13 amino acids. The CDR3 bases are TGTGCCAGCAGCTTGGATACAGGGAGTGGCTACACCTTC. It specifies CASSLDTGSGYTF.

V usage is TRBV11-2 and J usage is TRBJ1-5; D is ambiguous. V was pared by 5 bases and J by 0 bases, with 20 bases between. CDR1 and CDR2 (germline): SGHAT, FQNNGV. The length of the CDR3 is 18 residues. The CDR3 sequence is CASSPFHRIPYSNQPQHF. The CDR3, as DNA: TGTGCCAGCAGCCCCTTCCACAGAATCCCATATAGCAATCAGCCCCAGCATTTT.

The V call is TRBV5-1, the J call TRBJ1-5; D unclear. Germline lookup yields CDR1 SGHRS and CDR2 YFSETQ. V lost 0 bases and J lost 11, with 12 bases in between. This CDR3 region has 13 residues. This CDR3 is CASSLGSGEAQHF. The CDR3 region has the DNA TGCGCCAGCAGCTTGGGTTCTGGGGAGGCCCAGCATTTT.

J is TRBJ2-2 and V is TRBV11-2, with D hard to call. Germline V gene lookup returns CDR1 SGHAT and CDR2 FQNNGV. Trimming removed 5 bases at V and 2 bases at J, with 9 bases between. The CDR3 runs to 14 residues. For the CDR3, the DNA is TGTGCCAGCAGCCGACTTGCAAACACCGGGGAGCTGTTTTTT. Translating gives CASSRLANTGELFF.

V usage is TRBV6-1 and J usage is TRBJ1-6; D is undetermined. The CDR3 runs to 13 residues. The germline V and J ends were trimmed by 7 bases and 7 bases, with 11 bases remaining between them. The germline gives CDR1 MNHNS, CDR2 SASEGT. The CDR3 loop reads CASKEALNSPLHF. CDR3 sequence (DNA): TGTGCCAGCAAGGAGGCCTTAAATTCACCCCTCCACTTT.

The CDR3 spells CASSSGNYQPQHF. Written as DNA, the CDR3 is TGTGCCAGCAGCTCAGGGAACTATCAGCCCCAGCATTTT. V is TRBV5-5 and J is TRBJ1-5; D perhaps matches TRBD1 (5 bases). The ends were cut back, 3 bases at V and 5 bases at J, with 9 bases in the middle. The CDR3 is made up of 13 amino acids. Germline V gene sequence: CDR1 SGHKS, CDR2 YYEKEE (reference sequence).